Below are 14 T cell receptor beta chains sequenced from a single sample in a study of cytomegalovirus exposure and HLA in healthy donors. The method was immunoSEQ multiplex PCR; TCRdb's version includes in-frame clones alone and lacks a portion of them. The top ten clones hold around 1.5% of a sample with 71,000 or so clones, approximately 94% of them seen once. The material sequenced was PBMCs. Every receptor here comes from a man aged 18 to 35 in good health and CMV-seropositive.

The chain recombines TRBV6-5 with TRBJ1-2, with D hard to call. The germline gives CDR1 MNHEY, CDR2 SVGAGI. This CDR3 is 12 amino acids long. V shed 8 bases and J shed 6 bases, with 13 bases lying between them. The CDR3 loop is CASCTLRDGYTF. In DNA, the CDR3 is TGTGCCAGCTGCACCCTTCGGGATGGCTACACCTTC.

This chain connects TRBV5-4 to TRBJ2-5; D perhaps matches TRBD1 (5 bases). Germline V gene lookup returns CDR1 SGHNT and CDR2 YYREEE (reference sequence). V was trimmed by 4 bases and J by 3 bases, leaving 16 bases between them. This CDR3 region has 15 residues. The CDR3 spells CASSGDRKVEETQYF. The CDR3 DNA reads as TGTGCCAGCAGCGGAGACAGAAAAGTAGAAGAGACCCAGTACTTC.

This chain links TRBV7-9 with TRBJ2-3; TRBD2 agrees at 15 bases. Germline V gene sequence: CDR1 SEHNR, CDR2 FQNEAQ (reference sequence). After removal of 6 bases from V and 3 bases from J, the junction contained 10 bases not matched to a gene. This CDR3 is 18 amino acids long. The CDR3 here is CASRSGTSGGLPTDTQYF. In DNA, the CDR3 is TGTGCCAGCAGGAGCGGGACTAGCGGGGGGCTTCCTACAGATACGCAGTATTTT.

The rearrangement links TRBV6-5 to TRBJ2-7, with D possibly TRBD1 on 6 matching bases. The V and J ends lost 2 bases and 0 bases respectively, with 11 bases between them. The CDR3 consists of 15 residues. Germline assignment: CDR1 MNHEY and CDR2 SVGAGI. CDR3 nucleotide sequence: TGTGCCAGCAGTTACCCAGGGGTCCCCTCCTACGAGCAGTACTTC. Protein: CASSYPGVPSYEQYF.

The V and J genes are TRBV15 and TRBJ2-7; D is possibly TRBD2 (5 bases). The CDR3 loop spans 14 amino acids. V lost 0 bases, J lost 0 bases, and 6 bases lay in between. Germline-derived CDR1 and CDR2 are LNHNV and YYDKDF (reference sequence). The CDR3 sequence: CATSRDRDSYEQYF. In DNA, the CDR3 is TGTGCCACCAGCAGAGACCGGGACTCCTACGAGCAGTACTTC.

The chain joins TRBV9 to TRBJ2-1, with 10 bases matching TRBD2. The germline CDR1 and CDR2 sequences are SGDLS and YYNGEE. The CDR3 is 17 amino acids. J was trimmed by 5 bases and V by 4 bases; bases with no gene match: 12. This chain's CDR3 is CASSPGDSGGPDNEQFF. The CDR3 nucleotides read TGTGCCAGCAGCCCAGGGGATAGCGGGGGGCCGGACAATGAGCAGTTCTTC.

This chain connects TRBV27 to TRBJ2-7, with a weak D call TRBD1 (7 bases). The CDR3 runs 17 residues. V lost 3 bases and J lost 3, with 21 bases in between. CDR1 is MNHEY and CDR2 is SMNVEV in the germline V gene (reference sequence). CDR3 loop: CASSFSGDRDRFYEQYF. The CDR3 coding sequence is TGTGCCAGCAGTTTTTCGGGGGACCGGGACAGATTCTACGAGCAGTACTTC.

This chain joins TRBV2 and TRBJ2-3, with TRBD2 identical over 9 bases. Germline CDR1 and CDR2: SNHLY and FYNNEI. The CDR3 contains 15 residues. After removal of 4 bases from V and 1 base from J, the junction contained 3 bases not matched to a gene. CDR3 region: CASSVEREGTDTQYF. CDR3 DNA: TGTGCCAGCAGTGTGGAGCGGGAGGGCACAGATACGCAGTATTTT. The full variable domain, completed using reference TRBV2 and TRBJ2-3, is EPEVTQTPSHQVTQMGQEVILRCVPISNHLYFYWYRQILGQKVEFLVSFYNNEISEKSEIFDDQFSVERPDGSNFTLKIRSTKLEDSAMYFCASSVEREGTDTQYFGPGTRLTVL.

V is TRBV5-1 and J is TRBJ1-4; D is unclear. This CDR3 region has 12 residues. The germline V gene encodes CDR1 SGHRS and CDR2 YFSETQ. V was clipped by 4 bases and J by 7 bases, with 8 bases between them. This CDR3 reads CASSQPSEKLFF. As DNA, the CDR3 is TGCGCCAGCAGCCAACCTAGTGAAAAACTGTTTTTT.

J is TRBJ1-3 and V is TRBV25-1, with D unresolved. V was trimmed by 5 bases and J by 8 bases, leaving 13 bases between them. Germline assignment: CDR1 MGHDK and CDR2 SYGVNS. The CDR3 sequence is 13 residues long. CDR3 amino acids: CASSPMSVDTIYF. As DNA, the CDR3 is TGTGCCAGCAGTCCGATGTCAGTGGACACCATATATTTT.

The CDR3 sequence is CSVQGIGETQYF. CDR3 coding DNA: TGCAGCGTCCAGGGAATAGGGGAGACCCAGTACTTC. This chain connects TRBV29-1 to TRBJ2-5; TRBD1 is a possible D gene (5 bases). V shed 6 bases and J shed 5 bases, with 13 bases lying between them. Germline V CDR1 and CDR2: SQVTM, ANQGSEA. This CDR3 region has 12 residues. The complete variable domain, with remaining parts taken from reference TRBV29-1 and TRBJ2-5, reads SAVISQKPSRDICQRGTSLTIQCQVDSQVTMMFWYRQQPGQSLTLIATANQGSEATYESGFVIDKFPISRPNLTFSTLTVSNMSPEDSSIYLCSVQGIGETQYFGPGTRLLVL.

This chain connects TRBV7-2 to TRBJ2-7; 7 positions match TRBD2. Per germline, CDR1 SGHTA and CDR2 FQGNSA. The CDR3 has 18 amino acids. The ends lost 0 bases at V and 1 base at J; junction bases unmatched: 12. CDR3 residues: CASSLARSISGPSYEQYF. The CDR3 nucleotides read TGTGCCAGCAGCTTAGCCCGCTCGATTAGCGGGCCTTCCTACGAGCAGTACTTC. The whole variable domain, filled in from reference TRBV7-2 and TRBJ2-7, reads GAGVSQSPSNKVTEKGKDVELRCDPISGHTALYWYRQSLGQGLEFLIYFQGNSAPDKSGLPSDRFSAERTGGSVSTLTIQRTQQEDSAVYLCASSLARSISGPSYEQYFGPGTRLTVT.

J is TRBJ2-2 and V is TRBV10-2; D possibly corresponds to TRBD2 (5 bases). The CDR3 has 13 residues. Germline V CDR1 and CDR2: WSHSY, SAAADI. V was pared by 2 bases and J by 7 bases, with 8 bases between. DNA for the CDR3: TGCGCCAGCAGTGAGGTAGCGAGCGGGGAGCTGTTTTTT. This encodes CASSEVASGELFF.

V and J are TRBV5-5 and TRBJ1-5; D remains ambiguous. Deletions cut 1 base from V and 1 base from J, with 9 bases between. The CDR3 runs to 15 residues. The germline V gene has CDR1 SGHKS and CDR2 YYEKEE (reference sequence). The CDR3 loop reads CASSLSGGSNQPQHF. The CDR3, as DNA: TGTGCCAGCAGCTTGTCGGGTGGGAGCAATCAGCCCCAGCATTTT.